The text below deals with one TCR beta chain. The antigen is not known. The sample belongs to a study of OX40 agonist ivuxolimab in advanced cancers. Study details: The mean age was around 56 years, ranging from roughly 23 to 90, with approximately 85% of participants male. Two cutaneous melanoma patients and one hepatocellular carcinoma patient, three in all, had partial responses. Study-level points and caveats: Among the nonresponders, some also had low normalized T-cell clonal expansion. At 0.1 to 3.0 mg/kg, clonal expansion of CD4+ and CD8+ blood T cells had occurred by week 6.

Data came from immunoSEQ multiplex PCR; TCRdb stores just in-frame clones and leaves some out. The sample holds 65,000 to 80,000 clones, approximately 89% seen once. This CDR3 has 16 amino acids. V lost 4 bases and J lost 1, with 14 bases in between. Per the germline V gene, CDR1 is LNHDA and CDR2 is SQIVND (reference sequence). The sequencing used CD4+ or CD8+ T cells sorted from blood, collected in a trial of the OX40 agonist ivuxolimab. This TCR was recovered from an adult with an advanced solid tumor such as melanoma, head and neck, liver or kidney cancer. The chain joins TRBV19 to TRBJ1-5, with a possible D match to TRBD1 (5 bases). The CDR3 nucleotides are TGTGCCAGTAGTACTCCCGACAGACTAAGCAATCAGCCCCAGCATTTT. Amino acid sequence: CASSTPDRLSNQPQHF.